The entry below gives a single T cell receptor (beta chain) sequence along with its context. CDR1 SGHDT and CDR2 YYEEEE come from the germline V gene. Between the trimmed V and J ends, which lost 5 bases and 7 bases, there was a span of 15 bases. The CDR3 spans 13 residues. Per the original data handling: Estimation of nucleated cell counts relied on the amplification of reference gene primers. Assay: immunoSEQ multiplex PCR; the TCRdb copy retains only in-frame clones and omits some. V, J and clone size were drawn from that table, and D and trimming were deduced from the DNA. This table has 60,000 to 80,000 clones, more than 70% appearing once. The entry originates in a study of blood T cell repertoires in COVID-19. Study-level information: Samples representing acute and convalescent COVID-19 were sourced from the United States, Italy and Spain. PBMCs, B-cell-depleted T cells, or T cells provided the cDNA or gDNA that made up the material.

The sequence was collected from a man aged 45-65 years with active COVID-19. The specimen sequenced was peripheral blood. The chain carries TRBV5-6 and TRBJ1-2; possible D gene TRBD1, 5 bases. This CDR3 is CASRTGGGGGYTF. In nucleotides, the CDR3 is TGTGCCAGCAGGACCGGAGGCGGGGGTGGCTACACCTTC.